This T cell receptor (beta chain) was obtained from a study of beta chain features in type 1 diabetes. Expressed TCRB transcripts were sequenced because the entire RNA isolate underwent reverse transcription. Here immunoSEQ multiplex PCR was the method, and the copy in TCRdb shows in-frame clones only, minus some. The sample yields about 280,000 clones, over 12% seen once. A note on this clone: The antigen is not known.

Notes on the study in general: Shortening that was moderate but significant affected the TCRB CDR3s of Type 1 diabetes patients in all four CD4+ subsets. The naive, central memory and Treg TCRB repertoires showed an apparent similarity that was greater among patients than among healthy donors.

CDR1 and CDR2 (germline): LNHDA, SQIVND (reference sequence). The CDR3 spans 17 residues. Trimming pared 3 bases from V and 6 bases from J, leaving 23 bases between. The genes are TRBV19 and TRBJ1-2; perhaps TRBD1 as D (5 bases). This TCR was sampled from a man between 18 and 35 years old with type 1 diabetes. Sequenced sample: naive CD4+ T cells from blood. The CDR3 sequence is CASSISISNGGRNGYTF. CDR3 DNA: TGTGCCAGTAGTATTTCGATAAGTAACGGGGGAAGAAATGGCTACACCTTC.